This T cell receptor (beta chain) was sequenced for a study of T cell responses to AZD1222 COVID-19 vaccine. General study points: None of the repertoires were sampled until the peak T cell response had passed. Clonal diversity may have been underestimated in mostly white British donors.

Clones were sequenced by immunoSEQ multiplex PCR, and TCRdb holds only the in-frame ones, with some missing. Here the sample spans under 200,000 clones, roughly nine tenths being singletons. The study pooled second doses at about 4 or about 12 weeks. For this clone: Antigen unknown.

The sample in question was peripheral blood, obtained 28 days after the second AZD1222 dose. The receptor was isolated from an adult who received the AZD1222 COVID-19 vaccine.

CDR3 protein: CASSIGMNTEAFF. Written as DNA, the CDR3 is TGTGCCAGTAGTATAGGGATGAACACTGAAGCTTTCTTT. The V gene is TRBV19, the J gene TRBJ1-1; no reliable D call. This CDR3 has 13 residues. V gave up 1 base and J gave up 0 bases, with 3 bases separating them. The V gene's germline CDR1 is LNHDA and CDR2 SQIVND (reference sequence).